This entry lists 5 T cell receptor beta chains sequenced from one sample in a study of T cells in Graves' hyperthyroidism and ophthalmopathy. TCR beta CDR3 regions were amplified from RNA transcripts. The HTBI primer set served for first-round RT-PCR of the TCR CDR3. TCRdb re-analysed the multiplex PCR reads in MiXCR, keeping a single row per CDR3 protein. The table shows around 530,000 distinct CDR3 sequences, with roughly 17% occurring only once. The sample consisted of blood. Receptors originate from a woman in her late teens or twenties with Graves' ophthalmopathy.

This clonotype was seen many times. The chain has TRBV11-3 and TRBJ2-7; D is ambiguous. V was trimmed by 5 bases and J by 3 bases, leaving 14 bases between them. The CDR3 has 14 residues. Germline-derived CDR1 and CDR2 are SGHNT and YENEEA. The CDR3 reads CASSHRGRDYEQYF. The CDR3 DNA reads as TGTGCCAGCAGCCACCGTGGTCGTGACTACGAGCAGTACTTC.

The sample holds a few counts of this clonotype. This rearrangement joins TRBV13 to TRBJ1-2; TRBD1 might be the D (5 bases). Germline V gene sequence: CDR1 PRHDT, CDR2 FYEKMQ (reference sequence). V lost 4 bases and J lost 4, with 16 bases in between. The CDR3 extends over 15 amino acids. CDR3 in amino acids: CASSSYGRTIYGYTF. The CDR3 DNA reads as TGTGCCAGCAGCTCATACGGGAGGACAATCTATGGCTACACCTTC.

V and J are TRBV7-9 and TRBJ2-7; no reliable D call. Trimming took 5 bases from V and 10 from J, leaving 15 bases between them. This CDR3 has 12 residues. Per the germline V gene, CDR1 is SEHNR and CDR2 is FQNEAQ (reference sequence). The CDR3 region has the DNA TGTGCCAGCAGCCGCCTTGAGTTCGAACAGTACTTC. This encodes CASSRLEFEQYF.

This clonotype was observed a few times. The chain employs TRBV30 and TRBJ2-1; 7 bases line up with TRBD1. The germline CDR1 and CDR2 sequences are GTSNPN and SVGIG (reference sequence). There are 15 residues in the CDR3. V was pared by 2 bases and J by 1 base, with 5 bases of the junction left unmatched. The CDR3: CAWSTQGLSYNEQFF. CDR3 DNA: TGTGCCTGGAGTACACAGGGGCTATCCTACAATGAGCAGTTCTTC.

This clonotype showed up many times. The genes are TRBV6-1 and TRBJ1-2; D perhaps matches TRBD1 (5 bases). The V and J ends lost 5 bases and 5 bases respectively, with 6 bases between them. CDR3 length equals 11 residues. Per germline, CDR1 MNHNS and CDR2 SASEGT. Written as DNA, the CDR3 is TGTGCCAGCAGTACAGGTTATGGCTACACCTTC. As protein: CASSTGYGYTF.